The 20 T cell receptor beta chains given below trace back to one sample, sequenced in a study of shared clonotypes between healthy human individuals. The protocol was immunoSEQ multiplex PCR, while the TCRdb copy is restricted to in-frame clones and leaves out a portion. The sample holds roughly 650,000 clones, 90% to 97% seen once. CD45RO-negative, CCR7-selected cells formed the naive CD8 fraction, which excluded terminally differentiated effector memory CD45RA+ cells. The specimen was naive CD8+ T cells sorted from blood. These receptors were taken from a woman in her twenties or thirties in good health.

The rearrangement uses TRBV28 and TRBJ1-3; tentative D call: TRBD1 (6 bases). The CDR3 loop spans 14 amino acids. V was cut by 6 bases and J by 1 base, with 10 bases left in between. The V gene's germline CDR1 is MDHEN and CDR2 SYDVKM. The CDR3 is CASRRGLSGNTIYF. Written as DNA, the CDR3 is TGTGCCAGCAGGCGGGGGCTATCTGGAAACACCATATATTTT.

The V and J genes are TRBV9 and TRBJ2-2; D is perhaps TRBD2 (7 bases). The V gene's germline CDR1 is SGDLS and CDR2 YYNGEE. The CDR3 length is 18 residues. The V and J ends lost 4 bases and 4 bases respectively, with 23 bases between them. CDR3: CASSPRTGGGGGTGELFF. The CDR3 DNA reads TGTGCCAGCAGCCCACGAACCGGGGGCGGGGGAGGCACCGGGGAGCTGTTTTTT.

V is TRBV28 and J is TRBJ1-1; D ambiguous. CDR3 length: 14 amino acids. The ends were cut back, 6 bases at V and 3 bases at J, with 14 bases in the middle. Germline V gene lookup returns CDR1 MDHEN and CDR2 SYDVKM. This CDR3 reads CASRPPFSDTEAFF. CDR3 nucleotide sequence: TGTGCCAGCAGACCCCCTTTTTCGGACACTGAAGCTTTCTTT.

This chain connects TRBV19 to TRBJ2-7, with D perhaps matching TRBD2 (6 bases). Germline V gene lookup returns CDR1 LNHDA and CDR2 SQIVND (reference sequence). CDR3 length equals 15 residues. V was pared by 5 bases and J by 3 bases, with 17 bases between. CDR3 bases: TGTGCCAGTAGTTCACCAGCCCGGGACTTCTACGAGCAGTACTTC. Translation gives CASSSPARDFYEQYF.

V gene TRBV7-8 combines with J gene TRBJ2-5; 9 bases align to TRBD2. Germline V gene sequence: CDR1 SGHVS, CDR2 FQNEAQ. The trim removed 3 bases at V and 4 bases at J, leaving 6 bases unmatched. This CDR3 region has 15 residues. CDR3 protein: CASSFIAGALETQYF. DNA for the CDR3: TGTGCCAGCAGCTTTATAGCGGGAGCCTTAGAGACCCAGTACTTC.

The chain joins TRBV9 to TRBJ2-7; TRBD1 matches at 7 bases. V was clipped by 6 bases and J by 3 bases; unmatched bases: 3. Germline V lookup: CDR1 SGDLS, CDR2 YYNGEE. This CDR3 spans 12 amino acids. The DNA of the CDR3 is TGTGCCAGCAACAGGGGTGGCTACGAGCAGTACTTC. It is translated as CASNRGGYEQYF.

The gene calls are TRBV10-1 and TRBJ2-3; D is uncertain. Germline loops: CDR1 WNHNN, CDR2 SYGVQD (reference sequence). V lost 3 bases to trimming and J lost 0 bases, with 7 bases between them. The CDR3 runs 14 residues. The CDR3 DNA follows: TGCGCCAGCAGTGATGCGGAGAGCACAGATACGCAGTATTTT. This encodes CASSDAESTDTQYF.

The chain combines TRBV5-5 with TRBJ1-2, with D unresolved. Trimming cost V 0 bases and J 4 bases, with 7 bases left between them. The CDR3 loop spans 13 amino acids. Germline lookup yields CDR1 SGHKS and CDR2 YYEKEE (reference sequence). CDR3 nucleotides: TGTGCCAGCAGCTTGGCAACCCTCTATGGCTACACCTTC. This codes for CASSLATLYGYTF.

The V call is TRBV2, the J call TRBJ2-2, with D perhaps matching TRBD1 (7 bases). Per germline, CDR1 SNHLY and CDR2 FYNNEI. The length of the CDR3 is 18 residues. V was shortened by 5 bases and J by 2 bases, with 21 bases between the two germline ends. The CDR3 coding sequence is TGTGCCAGCAGTTTGACACTAGCCCCAGGGGGAAACACCGGGGAGCTGTTTTTT. It encodes CASSLTLAPGGNTGELFF.

The chain recombines TRBV6-5 with TRBJ2-7; D is ambiguous. Looked up from germline, CDR1 is MNHEY and CDR2 is SVGAGI. The V gene lost 4 bases and the J gene lost 0 bases, with 10 bases spanning the gap. The CDR3 covers 14 residues. Written as DNA, the CDR3 is TGTGCCAGCAGTTTCGGGCAGCTCTCCTACGAGCAGTACTTC. Translating it yields CASSFGQLSYEQYF.

This rearrangement joins TRBV6-1 to TRBJ2-3; 9 nucleotides match TRBD2. CDR1 MNHNS and CDR2 SASEGT come from the germline V gene. CDR3 length: 16 residues. After removal of 3 bases from V and 2 bases from J, the junction contained 6 bases not matched to a gene. In DNA, the CDR3 is TGTGCCAGCAGTGAGACAACTAGCGGGTTCACAGATACGCAGTATTTT. Encoded protein: CASSETTSGFTDTQYF.

V usage is TRBV5-6 and J usage is TRBJ2-7; no definite D call. Trimming pared 1 base from V and 5 bases from J, leaving 13 bases between. Per germline, CDR1 SGHDT and CDR2 YYEEEE. The CDR3 has 14 amino acids. This CDR3 reads CASSLSMGYHEQYF. CDR3 in DNA: TGTGCCAGCAGCTTGTCGATGGGGTACCACGAGCAGTACTTC.

The chain carries TRBV13 and TRBJ2-7; D gene unclear. V shed 1 base and J shed 2 bases, with 6 bases lying between them. The CDR3 totals 13 residues. Germline loops: CDR1 PRHDT, CDR2 FYEKMQ (reference sequence). This CDR3 reads CASSLDRTYEQYF. The DNA for the CDR3 is TGTGCCAGCAGCTTAGACAGAACCTACGAGCAGTACTTC. The full variable domain, its missing parts supplied by reference TRBV13 and TRBJ2-7, is AAGVIQSPRHLIKEKRETATLKCYPIPRHDTVYWYQQGPGQDPQFLISFYEKMQSDKGSIPDRFSAQQFSDYHSELNMSSLELGDSALYFCASSLDRTYEQYFGPGTRLTVT.

The chain employs TRBV28 and TRBJ2-7, with 8 bases identical to TRBD2. The CDR3 consists of 17 residues. CDR1 is MDHEN, CDR2 SYDVKM, per germline. Unmatched junction bases numbered 16, after V lost 6 bases and J lost 3 bases. DNA of the CDR3: TGTGCCAGCAGCACCGGAGAGGGGTCCAGCGGGAGCTACGAGCAGTACTTC. Residues: CASSTGEGSSGSYEQYF.

For the CDR3, the DNA is TGTGCCTGGACTTACGGGGGATCGAGCAATCAGCCCCAGCATTTT. Protein product: CAWTYGGSSNQPQHF. J is TRBJ1-5 and V is TRBV30; tentatively, D is TRBD1 (5 bases). This CDR3 is 15 amino acids long. V was shortened by 4 bases and J by 1 base, with 14 bases between the two germline ends. Looked up from germline, CDR1 is GTSNPN and CDR2 is SVGIG (reference sequence).

A note on this clone: Additional DNA sequences in this sample encode the identical CDR3. The J gene is TRBJ2-7, the V gene TRBV6-5; no clear D gene. This CDR3 is 13 amino acids long. V shed 6 bases and J shed 6 bases, with 15 bases lying between them. Germline V CDR1 and CDR2: MNHEY, SVGAGI. The CDR3 sequence: CASSLPDRGEQYF. As DNA, the CDR3 is TGTGCCAGCAGCTTACCGGACCGAGGCGAGCAGTACTTC.

CDR3 sequence reads: CASGSPTSDYTDTQYF. CDR3 DNA: TGTGCCAGCGGGTCGCCGACTAGCGACTACACAGATACGCAGTATTTT. The chain combines TRBV28 with TRBJ2-3, with TRBD2 matching 8 bases. The ends lost 8 bases at V and 2 bases at J; junction bases unmatched: 12. Germline V gene data show CDR1 as MDHEN and CDR2 as SYDVKM. CDR3 length equals 16 residues.

The V gene is TRBV29-1, the J gene TRBJ1-4; the D gene is possibly TRBD1 (5 bases). The CDR3 is 15 amino acids. V was trimmed by 2 bases and J by 10 bases, leaving 20 bases between them. From germline, CDR1 is SQVTM and CDR2 ANQGSEA. The CDR3 sequence is CSVERGLLILVKLFF. The CDR3 region has the DNA TGCAGCGTTGAAAGGGGACTTTTAATACTGGTAAAACTGTTTTTT. Combining the CDR3 with reference TRBV29-1 and TRBJ1-4 gives the whole variable domain SAVISQKPSRDICQRGTSLTIQCQVDSQVTMMFWYRQQPGQSLTLIATANQGSEATYESGFVIDKFPISRPNLTFSTLTVSNMSPEDSSIYLCSVERGLLILVKLFFGSGTQLSVL.

This clone was found once. The genes are TRBV28 and TRBJ1-5, with unresolved D. Germline V gene data show CDR1 as MDHEN and CDR2 as SYDVKM. V lost 5 bases to trimming and J lost 0 bases, with 14 bases between them. The CDR3 consists of 16 residues. The CDR3 loop is CASSLLQQYSNQPQHF. In nucleotides, the CDR3 is TGTGCCAGCAGTCTCCTACAGCAATATAGCAATCAGCCCCAGCATTTT.

The V call is TRBV7-9, the J call TRBJ1-1; D is undetermined. This CDR3 comprises 13 residues. V lost 4 bases to trimming and J lost 1 base, with 7 bases between them. Germline assignment: CDR1 SEHNR and CDR2 FQNEAQ (reference sequence). The CDR3 DNA follows: TGTGCCAGCAGCTCCTACAGGAACACTGAAGCTTTCTTT. It translates to CASSSYRNTEAFF. The full variable domain, completed using reference TRBV7-9 and TRBJ1-1, is DTGVSQNPRHKITKRGQNVTFRCDPISEHNRLYWYRQTLGQGPEFLTYFQNEAQLEKSRLLSDRFSAERPKGSFSTLEIQRTEQGDSAMYLCASSSYRNTEAFFGQGTRLTVV.